This is a list of T cell receptor beta chains from one sample in a study of cytomegalovirus exposure and HLA in healthy donors. Using immunoSEQ multiplex PCR, the repertoire was profiled, and TCRdb retains in-frame clones only, with some absent. The specimen's table records tens of thousands of clones. The specimen sequenced was PBMCs. The receptor source for this set is a man between 45 and 60 years old in good health and CMV-seropositive. The CDR3 runs from the conserved cysteine through the conserved F or W. The D gene is left open where the match is weak.

d_call: NA; v_call: TRBV6-5; j_call: TRBJ1-4; cdr3_aa: CASSYGQLNEKLFF; cdr3_nt: TGTGCCAGCAGTTACGGGCAGTTAAATGAAAAACTGTTTTTT
d_call: TRBD2; v_call: TRBV11-2; j_call: TRBJ2-1; cdr3_aa: CASSLDPLAVQFF; cdr3_nt: TGTGCCAGCAGCTTAGATCCACTAGCGGTTCAGTTCTTC
d_call: TRBD2; v_call: TRBV5-1; j_call: TRBJ2-1; cdr3_aa: CASSLGLAGSNEQFF; cdr3_nt: TGCGCCAGCAGCTTGGGGCTAGCGGGAAGCAATGAGCAGTTCTTC
d_call: TRBD1; v_call: TRBV5-6; j_call: TRBJ1-6; cdr3_aa: CASSLWTGRSPLHF; cdr3_nt: TGTGCCAGCAGCTTGTGGACAGGGAGGTCACCCCTCCACTTT
d_call: TRBD1; v_call: TRBV29-1; j_call: TRBJ2-3; cdr3_aa: CSVSGTAEGTQYF; cdr3_nt: TGCAGCGTTTCCGGGACAGCAGAGGGTACGCAGTATTTT
d_call: NA; v_call: TRBV10-3; j_call: TRBJ2-7; cdr3_aa: CAIKFEESSYEQYF; cdr3_nt: TGTGCCATCAAATTCGAGGAAAGCTCCTACGAGCAGTACTTC
d_call: TRBD2; v_call: TRBV9; j_call: TRBJ2-2; cdr3_aa: CASSAYSGLAGGNTGELFF; cdr3_nt: TGTGCCAGCAGCGCCTACTCGGGACTAGCGGGAGGGAACACCGGGGAGCTGTTTTTT
d_call: NA; v_call: TRBV28; j_call: TRBJ1-1; cdr3_aa: CASSRVGVVPEAFF; cdr3_nt: TGTGCCAGCAGCCGCGTCGGTGTAGTACCTGAAGCTTTCTTT
d_call: NA; v_call: TRBV4-3; j_call: TRBJ1-2; cdr3_aa: CASSQDWGRGGYTF; cdr3_nt: TGCGCCAGCAGCCAAGATTGGGGGCGAGGTGGCTACACCTTC
d_call: NA; v_call: TRBV5-1; j_call: TRBJ1-1; cdr3_aa: CASSLGRVNTEAFF; cdr3_nt: TGCGCCAGCAGCTTGGGACGGGTGAACACTGAAGCTTTCTTT
d_call: TRBD1; v_call: TRBV19; j_call: TRBJ1-1; cdr3_aa: CASSVQGFGTEAFF; cdr3_nt: TGTGCCAGTAGTGTACAGGGGTTCGGCACTGAAGCTTTCTTT
d_call: TRBD1; v_call: TRBV2; j_call: TRBJ1-1; cdr3_aa: CASGGTGGREDFF; cdr3_nt: TGTGCCAGCGGTGGGACAGGGGGCCGTGAAGATTTCTTT
d_call: TRBD1; v_call: TRBV2; j_call: TRBJ1-2; cdr3_aa: CASTDGRGEYGYTF; cdr3_nt: TGTGCCAGCACTGACGGCAGGGGGGAGTATGGCTACACCTTC
d_call: TRBD1; v_call: TRBV4-3; j_call: TRBJ2-5; cdr3_aa: CASSQEGRGRAETQYF; cdr3_nt: TGCGCCAGCAGCCAAGAGGGCAGGGGGCGTGCGGAGACCCAGTACTTC
d_call: NA; v_call: TRBV4-3; j_call: TRBJ1-1; cdr3_aa: CASSRDMMNTEAFF; cdr3_nt: TGCGCCAGCAGTCGTGACATGATGAACACTGAAGCTTTCTTT
d_call: NA; v_call: TRBV28; j_call: TRBJ2-1; cdr3_aa: CASSLQGSGNEQFF; cdr3_nt: TGTGCCAGCAGTTTACAGGGGTCGGGGAATGAGCAGTTCTTC
d_call: TRBD1; v_call: TRBV27; j_call: TRBJ2-7; cdr3_aa: CASSLQGAFYEQYF; cdr3_nt: TGTGCCAGCAGTTTACAGGGGGCCTTCTACGAGCAGTACTTC
d_call: NA; v_call: TRBV2; j_call: TRBJ2-1; cdr3_aa: CASIPGLPPNEQFF; cdr3_nt: TGTGCCAGCATTCCGGGTCTTCCCCCTAATGAGCAGTTCTTC
d_call: NA; v_call: TRBV5-4; j_call: TRBJ2-7; cdr3_aa: CASSLELGVEQYF; cdr3_nt: TGTGCCAGCAGCTTGGAATTAGGGGTCGAGCAGTACTTC
d_call: NA; v_call: TRBV5-1; j_call: TRBJ1-5; cdr3_aa: CASSLGGGGSQPQHF; cdr3_nt: TGCGCCAGCAGCTTGGGAGGGGGTGGTAGTCAGCCCCAGCATTTT
d_call: NA; v_call: TRBV9; j_call: TRBJ2-2; cdr3_aa: CASSPRPDTRHGELFF; cdr3_nt: TGTGCCAGCAGCCCCCGGCCAGATACTAGGCACGGGGAGCTGTTTTTT
d_call: NA; v_call: TRBV9; j_call: TRBJ2-1; cdr3_aa: CASSVVGTGVYEQFF; cdr3_nt: TGTGCCAGCAGCGTAGTAGGGACTGGGGTGTATGAGCAGTTCTTC
d_call: TRBD1; v_call: TRBV6-6; j_call: TRBJ1-1; cdr3_aa: CATAPGTGVTEAFF; cdr3_nt: TGTGCCACCGCTCCCGGGACAGGGGTGACTGAAGCTTTCTTT
d_call: TRBD1; v_call: TRBV19; j_call: TRBJ1-1; cdr3_aa: CASSRTGTTEAFF; cdr3_nt: TGTGCCAGTAGTCGGACAGGGACCACTGAAGCTTTCTTT
d_call: NA; v_call: TRBV4-2; j_call: TRBJ2-4; cdr3_aa: CASSQDGGQRLAKNIQYF; cdr3_nt: TGTGCCAGCAGCCAAGATGGGGGACAACGGCTAGCCAAAAACATTCAGTACTTC
d_call: NA; v_call: TRBV18; j_call: TRBJ1-1; cdr3_aa: CASSPPGGTTVSKTEAFF; cdr3_nt: TGTGCCAGCTCACCACCGGGGGGGACAACTGTATCGAAGACTGAAGCTTTCTTT
d_call: TRBD2; v_call: TRBV6-5; j_call: TRBJ2-3; cdr3_aa: CATGLAGGTDTQYF; cdr3_nt: TGTGCCACAGGACTAGCGGGGGGCACAGATACGCAGTATTTT
d_call: TRBD1; v_call: TRBV29-1; j_call: TRBJ1-2; cdr3_aa: CSVDSGHRGNYGYTF; cdr3_nt: TGCAGCGTTGATTCCGGGCACAGGGGAAACTATGGCTACACCTTC
d_call: TRBD2; v_call: TRBV7-3; j_call: TRBJ2-1; cdr3_aa: CASSGTSGPNEQFF; cdr3_nt: TGTGCCAGCTCCGGGACTAGCGGACCCAATGAGCAGTTCTTC
d_call: TRBD1; v_call: TRBV28; j_call: TRBJ1-2; cdr3_aa: CASRTTGNYGYTF; cdr3_nt: TGTGCCAGCAGAACGACAGGGAACTATGGCTACACCTTC
d_call: TRBD1; v_call: TRBV4-3; j_call: TRBJ1-4; cdr3_aa: CASSQDRPGGNGEKLFF; cdr3_nt: TGCGCCAGCAGCCAAGATCGGCCAGGGGGTAATGGCGAAAAACTGTTTTTT
d_call: NA; v_call: TRBV4-2; j_call: TRBJ2-7; cdr3_aa: CASSQDSEGLYEQYF; cdr3_nt: TGTGCCAGCAGCCAAGATAGCGAGGGACTCTACGAGCAGTACTTC
d_call: NA; v_call: TRBV5-6; j_call: TRBJ2-1; cdr3_aa: CASSLGRGDNEQFF; cdr3_nt: TGTGCCAGCAGCTTGGGAAGAGGCGACAATGAGCAGTTCTTC
d_call: TRBD1; v_call: TRBV30; j_call: TRBJ1-1; cdr3_aa: CAWEGVSEGAVTEAFF; cdr3_nt: TGTGCCTGGGAGGGGGTTTCTGAGGGGGCGGTCACTGAAGCTTTCTTT
d_call: NA; v_call: TRBV6-5; j_call: TRBJ1-1; cdr3_aa: CASSYSGGRTEAFF; cdr3_nt: TGTGCCAGCAGTTACTCGGGGGGGCGGACTGAAGCTTTCTTT
d_call: NA; v_call: TRBV27; j_call: TRBJ1-5; cdr3_aa: CASSLGGSQPQHF; cdr3_nt: TGTGCCAGCAGTTTAGGGGGCAGTCAGCCCCAGCATTTT
d_call: NA; v_call: TRBV13; j_call: TRBJ1-2; cdr3_aa: CASSTNSYGYTF; cdr3_nt: TGTGCCAGCAGCACCAACAGCTATGGCTACACCTTC
d_call: NA; v_call: TRBV4-3; j_call: TRBJ1-5; cdr3_aa: CASSQVRSNQPQHF; cdr3_nt: TGCGCCAGCAGCCAAGTTCGGAGCAATCAGCCCCAGCATTTT
d_call: NA; v_call: TRBV6-1; j_call: TRBJ2-7; cdr3_aa: CASSGSQGYEQYF; cdr3_nt: TGTGCCAGCAGTGGATCCCAGGGGTACGAGCAGTACTTC
d_call: NA; v_call: TRBV7-9; j_call: TRBJ1-1; cdr3_aa: CASSAGTGGTEAFF; cdr3_nt: TGTGCCAGCAGCGCCGGGACGGGGGGTACTGAAGCTTTCTTT
d_call: NA; v_call: TRBV5-6; j_call: TRBJ1-1; cdr3_aa: CASSRMGVNTEAFF; cdr3_nt: TGTGCCAGCAGCCGCATGGGAGTGAACACTGAAGCTTTCTTT
d_call: TRBD1; v_call: TRBV5-6; j_call: TRBJ1-4; cdr3_aa: CASSSSGTGATLFF; cdr3_nt: TGTGCCAGCAGCTCATCCGGGACAGGAGCAACACTGTTTTTT
d_call: NA; v_call: TRBV7-9; j_call: TRBJ1-2; cdr3_aa: CASSPIGSNYGYTF; cdr3_nt: TGTGCCAGCAGCCCAATCGGGTCTAACTATGGCTACACCTTC
d_call: TRBD1; v_call: TRBV4-3; j_call: TRBJ2-2; cdr3_aa: CASSQTGTANTGELFF; cdr3_nt: TGCGCCAGCAGCCAAACCGGGACAGCGAACACCGGGGAGCTGTTTTTT